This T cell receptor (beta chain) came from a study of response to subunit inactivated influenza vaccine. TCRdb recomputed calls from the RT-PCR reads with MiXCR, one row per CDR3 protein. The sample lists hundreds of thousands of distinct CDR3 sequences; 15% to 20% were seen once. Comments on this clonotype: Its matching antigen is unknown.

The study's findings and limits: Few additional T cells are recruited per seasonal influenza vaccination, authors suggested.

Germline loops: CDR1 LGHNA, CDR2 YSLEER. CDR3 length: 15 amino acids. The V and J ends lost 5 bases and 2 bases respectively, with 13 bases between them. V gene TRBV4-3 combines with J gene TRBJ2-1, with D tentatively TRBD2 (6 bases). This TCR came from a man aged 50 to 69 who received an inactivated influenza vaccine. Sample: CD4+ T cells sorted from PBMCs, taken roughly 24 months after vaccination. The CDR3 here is CASSYGLATYNEQFF. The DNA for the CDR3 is TGCGCCAGCAGCTACGGGCTAGCGACCTACAATGAGCAGTTCTTC.